The clone carrying this T cell receptor (beta chain) was seen just once. These data are taken from a study of shared clonotypes between healthy human individuals. Once extracted for a subset, genomic DNA was divided evenly among several immunoSEQ plates. About 200 ng DNA, tens of thousands of T cell genomes, went into each sorted-subset replicate PCR. Clones were read by immunoSEQ multiplex PCR, and TCRdb kept only the in-frame ones, dropping some. This table has more than 2 million clones, 90% to 95% appearing once. CDR1 and CDR2 from the germline V gene are SNHLY and FYNNEI. The CDR3 has 14 residues. V was cut by 4 bases and J by 3 bases, with 7 bases left in between.

The J gene is TRBJ1-6, the V gene TRBV2; TRBD1 is a possible D gene (5 bases). This clonotype was obtained from a young man in good health. The sample comprised naive CD4+ T cells sorted from blood. Subset defined: CD45RA+ positively selected. The CDR3 here is CASSGQNYNSPLHF. The CDR3 bases are TGTGCCAGCAGTGGACAGAACTATAATTCACCCCTCCACTTT.